The 13 T cell receptor beta chains given below trace back to one sample, sequenced in a study of blood T cell repertoires in COVID-19. Only in-frame clones appear in the TCRdb table, and some are missing; sequencing was by immunoSEQ multiplex PCR. There are 390,000 or so clones in the sample; roughly 80% occur only once, and approximately 4.7% lies in the top ten. The sequenced sample was PBMCs or T cells enriched from blood (not recorded which). These receptors all stem from a woman aged 45-59 years who had recovered from COVID-19.

The rearrangement joins TRBV5-6 to TRBJ1-2; tentatively, D is TRBD1 (5 bases). V lost 6 bases, J lost 5 bases, and 17 bases lay in between. Germline loops: CDR1 SGHDT, CDR2 YYEEEE. The CDR3 is 14 amino acids. The CDR3 protein is CASTFLGGVYGYTF. The DNA for the CDR3 is TGTGCCAGCACCTTTCTTGGGGGGGTTTATGGCTACACCTTC.

The V call is TRBV5-1, the J call TRBJ2-1, with D possibly matching TRBD2 (6 bases). Per the germline V gene, CDR1 is SGHRS and CDR2 is YFSETQ. Trimming took off 0 bases at V and 6 bases at J, with 10 bases between the two ends. The CDR3 runs to 14 residues. CDR3 sequence: CASSLVRDLNEQFF. The CDR3 nucleotides are TGCGCCAGCAGCTTGGTGCGGGACCTCAATGAGCAGTTCTTC.

The rearrangement uses TRBV5-1 and TRBJ2-3; 8 bases agree with TRBD1. V lost 5 bases to trimming and J lost 4 bases; unmatched junction nucleotides: 12. Germline V CDR1 and CDR2: SGHRS, YFSETQ. This CDR3 is built from 16 residues. CDR3 amino acids: CASRKQGGVGADTQYF. The CDR3 nucleotides are TGCGCCAGCAGAAAACAGGGGGGAGTTGGGGCAGATACGCAGTATTTT.

This sequence joins TRBV2 and TRBJ2-3, with 8 bases matching TRBD1. The CDR3 totals 14 residues. After removal of 4 bases from V and 5 bases from J, the junction contained 5 bases not matched to a gene. Germline-derived CDR1 and CDR2 are SNHLY and FYNNEI. CDR3 sequence reads: CASSAQGVGDTQYF. DNA of the CDR3: TGTGCCAGCAGTGCACAGGGGGTAGGAGATACGCAGTATTTT.

The chain combines TRBV6-1 with TRBJ1-1; D is ambiguous. With 2 bases removed from V and 1 base from J, the gap between germline ends came to 8 bases. Germline V gene sequence: CDR1 MNHNS, CDR2 SASEGT. The length of the CDR3 is 14 residues. As DNA, the CDR3 is TGTGCCAGCAGTGAACTTGCCGGGAACACTGAAGCTTTCTTT. Protein sequence: CASSELAGNTEAFF.

This rearrangement joins TRBV27 to TRBJ1-2; D might be TRBD1 (6 bases). The CDR3 is 15 residues long. Trimming cost V 3 bases and J 4 bases, with 15 bases left between them. CDR1 and CDR2 (germline): MNHEY, SMNVEV (reference sequence). The CDR3 DNA sequence: TGTGCCAGCAGTTTCAGCCTTGGACAGTTCTATGGCTACACCTTC. Translation: CASSFSLGQFYGYTF.

The chain has TRBV16 and TRBJ1-5; the D gene is possibly TRBD1 (6 bases). The germline V gene has CDR1 KGHSY and CDR2 FQNENV. V lost 3 bases to trimming and J lost 0 bases, with 6 bases between them. The CDR3 loop spans 14 amino acids. In DNA, the CDR3 is TGTGCCAGCAGCCAGGGGGCTAGCAATCAGCCCCAGCATTTT. This translates into CASSQGASNQPQHF. Together with reference TRBV16 and TRBJ1-5, the CDR3 gives the full variable domain: GEEVAQTPKHLVRGEGQKAKLYCAPIKGHSYVFWYQQVLKNEFKFLISFQNENVFDETGMPKERFSAKCLPNSPCSLEIQATKLEDSAVYFCASSQGASNQPQHFGDGTRLSIL.

The CDR3 DNA reads as TGCAGCGTTTGGACTAGCGGGAGGGCCAATGAGCAGTTCTTC. Its translation is CSVWTSGRANEQFF. The rearrangement joins TRBV29-1 to TRBJ2-1, with 15 positions matching TRBD2. The CDR3 runs to 14 residues. Unmatched junction bases numbered 2, after V lost 5 bases and J lost 6 bases. Germline V gene lookup returns CDR1 SQVTM and CDR2 ANQGSEA.

CDR3 in amino acids: CASTALTGTGGFGANVLTF. The CDR3 DNA reads as TGTGCCAGCACCGCTCTGACCGGGACAGGGGGCTTTGGGGCCAACGTCCTGACTTTC. The chain links TRBV2 to TRBJ2-6; 12 nucleotides match TRBD1. CDR3 size: 19 residues. CDR1 is SNHLY and CDR2 is FYNNEI in the germline V gene. The trim removed 7 bases at V and 3 bases at J, leaving 13 bases unmatched.

This chain joins TRBV27 and TRBJ1-2; no clear D. From germline, CDR1 is MNHEY and CDR2 SMNVEV (reference sequence). V shed 2 bases and J shed 4 bases, with 8 bases lying between them. This CDR3 is built from 13 residues. CDR3: CASSLGPIYGYTF. CDR3 in DNA: TGTGCCAGCAGTTTAGGTCCTATCTATGGCTACACCTTC.

V usage is TRBV13 and J usage is TRBJ2-2; D possibly corresponds to TRBD2 (5 bases). Deletions cut 5 bases from V and 6 bases from J, with 19 bases between. The length of the CDR3 is 16 residues. Germline V gene sequence: CDR1 PRHDT, CDR2 FYEKMQ (reference sequence). DNA of the CDR3: TGTGCCAGCAGCGGGAGTGGAGGATTACGGGCCGGGGAGCTGTTTTTT. Translated, it gives CASSGSGGLRAGELFF.

The V and J genes are TRBV19 and TRBJ1-2; a possible D gene is TRBD1 (6 bases). Trimming stripped 7 bases from V and 7 bases from J, with 13 bases between. Germline-derived CDR1 and CDR2 are LNHDA and SQIVND (reference sequence). The CDR3 has 12 residues. The CDR3 DNA reads as TGTGCCAGTACACCGGGGGGCATTGGCTACACCTTC. Translating gives CASTPGGIGYTF.

The chain joins TRBV5-4 to TRBJ1-1; TRBD1 agrees at 8 bases. The CDR3 length is 15 residues. CDR1 and CDR2 from the germline V gene are SGHNT and YYREEE (reference sequence). V dropped 2 bases and J dropped 2; count of bases not matched to a gene: 5. DNA of the CDR3: TGTGCCAGCAGCTTTTATGGACAGGGCAACACTGAAGCTTTCTTT. It yields the protein CASSFYGQGNTEAFF.